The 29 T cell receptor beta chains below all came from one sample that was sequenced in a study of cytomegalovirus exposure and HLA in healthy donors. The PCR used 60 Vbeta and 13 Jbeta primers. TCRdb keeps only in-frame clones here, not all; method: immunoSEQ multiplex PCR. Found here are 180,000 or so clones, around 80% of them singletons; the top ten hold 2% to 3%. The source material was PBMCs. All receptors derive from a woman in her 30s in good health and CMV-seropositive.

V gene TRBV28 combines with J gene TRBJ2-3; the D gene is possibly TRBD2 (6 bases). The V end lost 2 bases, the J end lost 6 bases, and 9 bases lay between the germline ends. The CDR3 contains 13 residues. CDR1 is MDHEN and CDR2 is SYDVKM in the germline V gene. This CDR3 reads CASSLRLVDTQYF. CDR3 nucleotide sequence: TGTGCCAGCAGTTTAAGACTAGTCGATACGCAGTATTTT. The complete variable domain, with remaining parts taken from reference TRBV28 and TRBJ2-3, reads DVKVTQSSRYLVKRTGEKVFLECVQDMDHENMFWYRQDPGLGLRLIYFSYDVKMKEKGDIPEGYSVSREKKERFSLILESASTNQTSMYLCASSLRLVDTQYFGPGTRLTVL.

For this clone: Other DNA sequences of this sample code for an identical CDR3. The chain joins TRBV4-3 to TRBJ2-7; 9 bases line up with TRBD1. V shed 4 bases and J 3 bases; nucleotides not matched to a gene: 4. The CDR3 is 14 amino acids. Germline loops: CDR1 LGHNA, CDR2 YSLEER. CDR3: CASSPGQGSYEQYF. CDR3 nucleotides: TGCGCCAGCAGCCCGGGACAGGGAAGCTACGAGCAGTACTTC.

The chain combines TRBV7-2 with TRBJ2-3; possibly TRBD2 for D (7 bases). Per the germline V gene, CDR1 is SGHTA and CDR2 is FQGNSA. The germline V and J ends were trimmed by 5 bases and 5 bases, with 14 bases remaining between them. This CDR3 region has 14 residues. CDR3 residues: CASSEGGAIDTQYF. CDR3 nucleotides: TGTGCCAGCAGCGAAGGGGGGGCCATAGATACGCAGTATTTT.

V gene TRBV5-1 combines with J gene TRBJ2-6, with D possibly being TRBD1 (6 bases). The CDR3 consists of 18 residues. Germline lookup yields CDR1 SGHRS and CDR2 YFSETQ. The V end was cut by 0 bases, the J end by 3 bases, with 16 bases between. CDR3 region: CASSLGVTSGVGANVLTF. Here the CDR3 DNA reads TGCGCCAGCAGCTTGGGGGTAACCTCAGGGGTTGGGGCCAACGTCCTGACTTTC.

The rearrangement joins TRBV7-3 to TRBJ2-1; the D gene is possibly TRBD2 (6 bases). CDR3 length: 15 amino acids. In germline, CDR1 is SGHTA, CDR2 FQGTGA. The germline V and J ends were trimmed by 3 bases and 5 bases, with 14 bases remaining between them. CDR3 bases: TGTGCCAGCAGCTTGTGGTCTAGCGCAGACAATGAGCAGTTCTTC. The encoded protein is CASSLWSSADNEQFF.

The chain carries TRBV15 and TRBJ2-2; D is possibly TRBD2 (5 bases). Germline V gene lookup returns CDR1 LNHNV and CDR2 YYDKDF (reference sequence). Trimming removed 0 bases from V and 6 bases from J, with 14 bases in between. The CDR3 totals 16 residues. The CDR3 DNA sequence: TGTGCCACCAGCAGAGATAGTCAGGTCGGGGCCGGGGAGCTGTTTTTT. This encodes CATSRDSQVGAGELFF. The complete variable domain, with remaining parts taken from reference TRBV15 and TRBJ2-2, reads DAMVIQNPRYQVTQFGKPVTLSCSQTLNHNVMYWYQQKSSQAPKLLFHYYDKDFNNEADTPDNFQSRRPNTSFCFLDIRSPGLGDTAMYLCATSRDSQVGAGELFFGEGSRLTVL.

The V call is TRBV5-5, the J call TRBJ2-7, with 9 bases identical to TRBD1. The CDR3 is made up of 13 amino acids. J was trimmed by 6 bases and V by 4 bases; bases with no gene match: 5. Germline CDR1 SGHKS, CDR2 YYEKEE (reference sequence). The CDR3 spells CASSPGQGFEQYF. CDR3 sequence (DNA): TGTGCCAGCAGCCCGGGACAGGGCTTCGAGCAGTACTTC.

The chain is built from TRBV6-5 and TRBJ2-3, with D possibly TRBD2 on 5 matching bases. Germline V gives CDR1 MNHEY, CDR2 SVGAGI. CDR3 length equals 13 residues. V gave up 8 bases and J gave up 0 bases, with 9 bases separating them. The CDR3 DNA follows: TGTGCCAGCCGACGGGGTAGCACAGATACGCAGTATTTT. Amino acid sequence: CASRRGSTDTQYF.

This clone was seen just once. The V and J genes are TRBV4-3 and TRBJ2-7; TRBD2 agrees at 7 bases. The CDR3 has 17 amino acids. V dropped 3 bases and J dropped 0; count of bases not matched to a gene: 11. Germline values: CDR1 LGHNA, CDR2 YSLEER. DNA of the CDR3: TGCGCCAGCAGCCACAAACCCCCTAGCGGTATCTCCTACGAGCAGTACTTC. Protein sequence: CASSHKPPSGISYEQYF.

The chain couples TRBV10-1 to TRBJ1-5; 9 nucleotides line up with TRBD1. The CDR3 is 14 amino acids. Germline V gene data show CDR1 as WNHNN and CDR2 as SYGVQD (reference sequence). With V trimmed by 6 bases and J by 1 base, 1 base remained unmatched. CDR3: CASRGQGSNQPQHF. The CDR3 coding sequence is TGCGCCAGCAGGGGACAGGGAAGCAATCAGCCCCAGCATTTT.

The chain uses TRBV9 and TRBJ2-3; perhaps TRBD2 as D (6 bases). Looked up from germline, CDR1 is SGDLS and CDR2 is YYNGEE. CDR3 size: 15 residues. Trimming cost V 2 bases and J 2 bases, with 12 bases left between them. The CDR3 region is CASSVGGLDTDTQYF. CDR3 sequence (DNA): TGTGCCAGCAGCGTCGGAGGGCTGGACACAGATACGCAGTATTTT.

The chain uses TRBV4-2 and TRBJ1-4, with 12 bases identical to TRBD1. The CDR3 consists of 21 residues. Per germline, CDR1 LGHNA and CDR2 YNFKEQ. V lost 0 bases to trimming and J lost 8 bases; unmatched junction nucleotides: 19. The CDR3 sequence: CASSQDTAWDRGRGPAEKLFF. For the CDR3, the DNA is TGTGCCAGCAGCCAAGATACCGCGTGGGACAGGGGGCGAGGGCCCGCCGAAAAACTGTTTTTT.

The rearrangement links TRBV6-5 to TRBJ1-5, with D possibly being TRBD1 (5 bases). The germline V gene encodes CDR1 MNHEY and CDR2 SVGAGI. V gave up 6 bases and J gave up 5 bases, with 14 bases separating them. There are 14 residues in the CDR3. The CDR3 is CASRFTGRDQPQHF. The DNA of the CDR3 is TGTGCCAGCAGATTTACAGGTCGGGATCAGCCCCAGCATTTT.

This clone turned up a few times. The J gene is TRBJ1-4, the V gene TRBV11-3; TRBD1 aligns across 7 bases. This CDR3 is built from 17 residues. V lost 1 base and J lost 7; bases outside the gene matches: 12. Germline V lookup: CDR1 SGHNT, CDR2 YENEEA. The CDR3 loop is CASSLGPPRTGLEKLFF. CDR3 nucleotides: TGTGCCAGCAGCTTAGGCCCGCCGAGGACAGGTCTTGAAAAACTGTTTTTT. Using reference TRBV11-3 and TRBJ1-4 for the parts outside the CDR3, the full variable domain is EAGVVQSPRYKIIEKKQPVAFWCNPISGHNTLYWYLQNLGQGPELLIRYENEEAVDDSQLPKDRFSAERLKGVDSTLKIQPAELGDSAVYLCASSLGPPRTGLEKLFFGSGTQLSVL.

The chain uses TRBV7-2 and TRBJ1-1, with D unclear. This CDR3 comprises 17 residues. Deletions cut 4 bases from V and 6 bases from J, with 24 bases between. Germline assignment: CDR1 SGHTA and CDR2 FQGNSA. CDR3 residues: CASSSGREKNRPAEAFF. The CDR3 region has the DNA TGTGCCAGCAGCTCTGGCCGGGAAAAAAATAGACCGGCTGAAGCTTTCTTT. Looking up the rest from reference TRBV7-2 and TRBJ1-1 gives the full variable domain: GAGVSQSPSNKVTEKGKDVELRCDPISGHTALYWYRQSLGQGLEFLIYFQGNSAPDKSGLPSDRFSAERTGGSVSTLTIQRTQQEDSAVYLCASSSGREKNRPAEAFFGQGTRLTVV.

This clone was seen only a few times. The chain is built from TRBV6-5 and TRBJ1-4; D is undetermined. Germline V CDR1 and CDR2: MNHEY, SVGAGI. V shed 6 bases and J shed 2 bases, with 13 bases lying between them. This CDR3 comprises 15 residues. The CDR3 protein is CASRLLEGTNEKLFF. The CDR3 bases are TGTGCCAGCAGGCTTCTAGAGGGCACTAATGAAAAACTGTTTTTT.

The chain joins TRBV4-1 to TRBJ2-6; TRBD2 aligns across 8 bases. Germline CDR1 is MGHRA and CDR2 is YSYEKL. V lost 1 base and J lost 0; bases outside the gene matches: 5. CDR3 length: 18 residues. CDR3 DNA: TGCGCCAGCAGCCAAGCTCCGGGGGGGTTCTCTGGGGCCAACGTCCTGACTTTC. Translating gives CASSQAPGGFSGANVLTF.

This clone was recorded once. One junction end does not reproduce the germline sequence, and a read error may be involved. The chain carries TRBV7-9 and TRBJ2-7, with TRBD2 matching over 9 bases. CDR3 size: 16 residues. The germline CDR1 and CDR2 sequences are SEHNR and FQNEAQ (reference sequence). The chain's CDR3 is CSSSWRGASGEHEQYF. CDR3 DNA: TGTTCCAGCAGCTGGAGAGGGGCTAGCGGGGAGCACGAGCAGTACTTC.

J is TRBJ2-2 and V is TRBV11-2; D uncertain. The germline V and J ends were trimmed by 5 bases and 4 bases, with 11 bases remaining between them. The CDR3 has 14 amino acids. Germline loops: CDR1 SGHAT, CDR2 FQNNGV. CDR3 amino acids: CASSQVVGTGELFF. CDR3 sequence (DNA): TGTGCCAGCAGCCAGGTTGTGGGCACCGGGGAGCTGTTTTTT.

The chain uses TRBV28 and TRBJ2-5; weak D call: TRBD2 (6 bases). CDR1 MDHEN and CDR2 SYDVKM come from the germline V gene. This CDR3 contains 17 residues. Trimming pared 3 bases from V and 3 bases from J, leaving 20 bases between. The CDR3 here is CASSFGGRTTGEETQYF. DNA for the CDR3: TGTGCCAGCAGTTTCGGAGGGAGGACAACCGGGGAAGAGACCCAGTACTTC. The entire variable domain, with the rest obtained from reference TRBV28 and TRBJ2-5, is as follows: DVKVTQSSRYLVKRTGEKVFLECVQDMDHENMFWYRQDPGLGLRLIYFSYDVKMKEKGDIPEGYSVSREKKERFSLILESASTNQTSMYLCASSFGGRTTGEETQYFGPGTRLLVL.

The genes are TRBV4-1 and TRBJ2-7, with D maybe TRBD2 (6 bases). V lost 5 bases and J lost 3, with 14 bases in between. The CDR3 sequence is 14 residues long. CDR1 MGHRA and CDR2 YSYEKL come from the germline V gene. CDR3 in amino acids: CASSSRTISYEQYF. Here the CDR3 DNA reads TGCGCCAGCAGCTCGAGGACTATCAGCTACGAGCAGTACTTC.

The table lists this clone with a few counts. The CDR3 reads CASSERGLKNIQYF. The CDR3 nucleotides are TGTGCCAGCAGTGAGCGGGGCCTTAAAAACATTCAGTACTTC. The chain joins TRBV6-4 to TRBJ2-4, with D possibly TRBD2 on 6 matching bases. The CDR3 sequence is 14 residues long. V was pared by 3 bases and J by 4 bases, with 10 bases between. The germline V gene has CDR1 MRHNA and CDR2 SNTAGT.

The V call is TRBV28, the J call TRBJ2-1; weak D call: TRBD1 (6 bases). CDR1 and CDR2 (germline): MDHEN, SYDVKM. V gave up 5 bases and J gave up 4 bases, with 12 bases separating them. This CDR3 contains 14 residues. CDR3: CASSPGVGYNEQFF. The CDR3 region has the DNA TGTGCCAGCAGTCCAGGGGTGGGGTACAATGAGCAGTTCTTC. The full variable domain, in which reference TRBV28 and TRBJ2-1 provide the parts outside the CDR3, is DVKVTQSSRYLVKRTGEKVFLECVQDMDHENMFWYRQDPGLGLRLIYFSYDVKMKEKGDIPEGYSVSREKKERFSLILESASTNQTSMYLCASSPGVGYNEQFFGPGTRLTVL.

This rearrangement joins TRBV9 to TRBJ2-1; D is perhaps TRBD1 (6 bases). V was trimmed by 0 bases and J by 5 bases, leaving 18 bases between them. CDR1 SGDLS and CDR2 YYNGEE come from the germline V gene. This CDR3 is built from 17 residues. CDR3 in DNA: TGTGCCAGCAGCGTAGCTCCCCTGGGCAGGGGAAACAATGAGCAGTTCTTC. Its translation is CASSVAPLGRGNNEQFF.

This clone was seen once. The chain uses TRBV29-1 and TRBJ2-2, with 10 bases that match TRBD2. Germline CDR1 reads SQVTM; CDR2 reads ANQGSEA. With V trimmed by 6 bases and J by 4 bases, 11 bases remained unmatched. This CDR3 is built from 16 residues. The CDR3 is CSVLLPAGGFTGELFF. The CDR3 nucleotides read TGCAGCGTCCTCCTGCCAGCGGGGGGGTTCACCGGGGAGCTGTTTTTT.

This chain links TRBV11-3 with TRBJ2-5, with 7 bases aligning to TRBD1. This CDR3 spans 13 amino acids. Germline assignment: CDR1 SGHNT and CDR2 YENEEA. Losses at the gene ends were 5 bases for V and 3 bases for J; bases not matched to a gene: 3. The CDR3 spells CASSLDREETQYF. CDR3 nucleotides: TGTGCCAGCAGCCTTGACAGGGAAGAGACCCAGTACTTC.

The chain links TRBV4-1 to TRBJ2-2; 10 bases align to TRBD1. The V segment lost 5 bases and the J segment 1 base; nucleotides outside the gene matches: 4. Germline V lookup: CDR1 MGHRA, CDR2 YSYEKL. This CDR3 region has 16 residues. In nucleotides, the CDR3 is TGCGCCAGCAGCGCTAGGACAGGGGGGAACACCGGGGAGCTGTTTTTT. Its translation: CASSARTGGNTGELFF.

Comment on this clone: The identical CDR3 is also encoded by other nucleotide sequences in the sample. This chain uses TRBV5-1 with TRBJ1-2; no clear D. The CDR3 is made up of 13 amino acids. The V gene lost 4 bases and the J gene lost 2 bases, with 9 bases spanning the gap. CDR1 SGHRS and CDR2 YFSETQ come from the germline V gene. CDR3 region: CASSPRENYGYTF. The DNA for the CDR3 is TGCGCCAGCAGCCCCCGCGAGAACTATGGCTACACCTTC. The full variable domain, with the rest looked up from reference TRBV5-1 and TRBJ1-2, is KAGVTQTPRYLIKTRGQQVTLSCSPISGHRSVSWYQQTPGQGLQFLFEYFSETQRNKGNFPGRFSGRQFSNSRSEMNVSTLELGDSALYLCASSPRENYGYTFGSGTRLTVV.

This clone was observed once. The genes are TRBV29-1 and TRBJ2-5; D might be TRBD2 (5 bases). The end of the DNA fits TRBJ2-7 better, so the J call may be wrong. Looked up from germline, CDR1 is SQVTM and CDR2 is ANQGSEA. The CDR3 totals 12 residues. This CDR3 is CSVRTGFYEQYF. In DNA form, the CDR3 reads TGCAGCGTTAGGACGGGATTCTACGAGCAGTACTTC.